This T cell receptor beta chain was retrieved from a study of blood T cell repertoires in COVID-19. TCRdb's copy holds only in-frame clones and misses some; the assay was immunoSEQ multiplex PCR. The sample holds 20,000 to 30,000 clones; around 90% are singletons and the top ten take around 22%. Per germline, CDR1 MNHNY and CDR2 SVGAGI (reference sequence). Between the trimmed V and J ends, which lost 2 bases and 5 bases, there was a span of 2 bases. This CDR3 region has 11 residues. The sequence was collected from a man aged 65-85 years in a cohort sampled during active COVID-19. The sample was peripheral blood. This chain connects TRBV6-6 to TRBJ2-3; D gene unclear. The CDR3: CASSYQDTQYF. CDR3 DNA: TGTGCCAGCAGTTACCAAGATACGCAGTATTTT.